What follows are 13 T cell receptor beta chains derived from one specimen sequenced in a study of T cells in Graves' hyperthyroidism and ophthalmopathy. Authors of the study amplified TCR beta CDR3 regions from RNA transcripts. The TCR CDR3 first-round RT-PCR relied on the HTBI primer set. TCRdb analysed the multiplex PCR reads with MiXCR anew, one entry per CDR3 protein. The table records approximately 400,000 distinct CDR3 sequences, about 15% of them present only once. What was sequenced was blood. The receptors were gathered from a woman younger than 45 with Graves' hyperthyroidism.

The V and J genes are TRBV7-8 and TRBJ1-1; D remains ambiguous. Germline V CDR1 and CDR2: SGHVS, FQNEAQ. V lost 3 bases and J 4 bases, leaving 15 bases between the germline ends. The CDR3 length is 15 residues. In nucleotides, the CDR3 is TGTGCCAGCAGCTTTGCCGACCAGAAGGGCACTGAAGCTTTCTTT. This translates into CASSFADQKGTEAFF.

This clonotype was seen ten or more times. The chain carries TRBV3-1 and TRBJ1-1; D unclear. The CDR3 consists of 12 residues. V was trimmed by 0 bases and J by 9 bases, leaving 8 bases between them. The germline gives CDR1 LGHDT, CDR2 YNNKEL (reference sequence). The CDR3 DNA reads TGTGCCAGCAGCCAAGAAGGCCGCCAAGCTTTCTTT. Translating gives CASSQEGRQAFF.

This clonotype came up many times. CDR3 DNA sequence: TGTGCCAGCAGTGGTAGCGGGGGGGGGTACAATGAGCAGTTCTTC. It encodes CASSGSGGGYNEQFF. J is TRBJ2-1 and V is TRBV28; 11 nucleotides align to TRBD2. Germline values: CDR1 MDHEN, CDR2 SYDVKM. The CDR3 runs 15 residues. With 5 bases clipped from V and 4 bases from J, the junction kept 4 bases outside the gene matches.

The chain links TRBV11-2 to TRBJ2-5; 7 positions agree with TRBD2. The CDR3 is 14 amino acids. V lost 1 base and J lost 9; bases outside the gene matches: 8. Germline V gene sequence: CDR1 SGHAT, CDR2 FQNNGV. The CDR3 sequence: CASSLGDSGPSQYF. The CDR3 nucleotides read TGTGCCAGCAGCTTAGGGGATAGCGGGCCGTCCCAGTACTTC.

V gene TRBV5-1 combines with J gene TRBJ2-3, with 11 bases identical to TRBD2. This CDR3 is built from 15 residues. With 4 bases clipped from V and 8 bases from J, the junction kept 9 bases outside the gene matches. CDR1 and CDR2 from the germline V gene are SGHRS and YFSETQ. The CDR3 loop reads CASSPPLAGGGTQYF. The CDR3, as DNA: TGCGCCAGCAGCCCCCCTCTAGCGGGAGGAGGTACGCAGTATTTT.

The rearrangement uses TRBV19 and TRBJ1-5, with a possible D match to TRBD1 (6 bases). Looked up from germline, CDR1 is LNHDA and CDR2 is SQIVND (reference sequence). Trimming pared 6 bases from V and 5 bases from J, leaving 8 bases between. The CDR3 length is 12 residues. CDR3 DNA sequence: TGTGCCAGTAGGAACAGGGATCAGCCCCAGCATTTT. Protein sequence: CASRNRDQPQHF.

In this sample, this clonotype turned up a few times. The V call is TRBV6-2 or TRBV6-3, the J call TRBJ2-3; D remains ambiguous. Germline V gene lookup returns CDR1 MNHEY and CDR2 SVGEGT. The CDR3 consists of 13 residues. With 0 bases removed from V and 6 bases from J, the gap between germline ends came to 7 bases. In DNA form, the CDR3 reads TGTGCCAGCAGTTACTCAGGATGGGATACGCAGTATTTT. Translated, it gives CASSYSGWDTQYF.

The V call is TRBV12-3 or TRBV12-4, the J call TRBJ1-5, with TRBD1 matching over 7 bases. The CDR3 is 14 residues long. V was clipped by 5 bases and J by 6 bases; unmatched bases: 7. This chain's CDR3 is CASSVGGLGQPQHF. The CDR3 DNA is TGTGCCAGCAGTGTAGGGGGCCTCGGTCAGCCCCAGCATTTT.

This clonotype was detected a few times. The chain recombines TRBV19 with TRBJ1-2; TRBD1 matches 8 bases. Germline values: CDR1 LNHDA, CDR2 SQIVND (reference sequence). The CDR3 totals 13 residues. J gave up 0 bases and V 7 bases, and 1 base lay outside the gene matches. The CDR3 region is CASTDRANYGYTF. In DNA, the CDR3 is TGTGCCAGTACGGACAGGGCTAACTATGGCTACACCTTC.

This clonotype occurred a few times. The gene calls are TRBV29-1 and TRBJ2-7; 10 bases fit TRBD2. In germline, CDR1 is SQVTM, CDR2 ANQGSEA. V shed 4 bases and J 2 bases; nucleotides not matched to a gene: 11. There are 16 residues in the CDR3. The CDR3 loop is CSVVRAGGGKTYEQYF. CDR3 in DNA: TGCAGCGTTGTACGAGCGGGAGGGGGCAAGACCTACGAGCAGTACTTC.

This clonotype was counted a few times. The gene calls are TRBV19 and TRBJ2-4, with a weak D call TRBD1 (5 bases). V was pared by 3 bases and J by 5 bases, with 14 bases between. In germline, CDR1 is LNHDA, CDR2 SQIVND (reference sequence). The CDR3 runs to 15 residues. This CDR3 reads CASSIRQGRENIQYF. CDR3 nucleotide sequence: TGTGCCAGTAGTATCCGCCAGGGTAGGGAAAACATTCAGTACTTC.

In this sample, this clonotype turned up many times. The rearrangement joins TRBV5-1 to TRBJ2-3; either TRBD1 or TRBD2 may fit D (5 bases each). Germline V gene data show CDR1 as SGHRS and CDR2 as YFSETQ. V was pared by 1 base and J by 2 bases, with 8 bases between. The CDR3 consists of 14 residues. CDR3 sequence reads: CASSLLGTTDTQYF. The CDR3, as DNA: TGCGCCAGCAGCTTGTTGGGGACCACAGATACGCAGTATTTT.

This chain links TRBV12-3 or TRBV12-4 with TRBJ2-7; 11 bases line up with TRBD2. This CDR3 comprises 15 residues. V shed 5 bases, J shed 3 bases, and the junction held 6 bases outside the gene matches. The CDR3 sequence is CASSPLAGGRYEQYF. The CDR3, as DNA: TGTGCCAGCAGTCCTCTAGCGGGAGGACGCTACGAGCAGTACTTC.